These 30 T cell receptor beta chains originate from one sample sequenced in a study of CD8 T cells in Susac syndrome. Reverse transcription of about 0.5 to 1 ug RNA used random hexamers. One entry per CDR3 protein results from TCRdb running MiXCR on the immunoSEQ multiplex PCR reads. The table records 190,000 or so distinct CDR3 sequences, 95% of them present only once. Sequencing used CD4+ T cells from PBMCs. The source of these receptors is a human donor with multiple sclerosis.

The chain joins TRBV7-9 to TRBJ1-2; no firm D call. Germline loops: CDR1 SEHNR, CDR2 FQNEAQ (reference sequence). This CDR3 has 11 residues. The V gene lost 10 bases and the J gene lost 0 bases, with 6 bases spanning the gap. Here the CDR3 DNA reads TGTGCCACAGAGCCTAACTATGGCTACACCTTC. Amino acids: CATEPNYGYTF.

V and J are TRBV29-1 and TRBJ1-4; TRBD1 agrees at 8 bases. Germline lookup yields CDR1 SQVTM and CDR2 ANQGSEA. With V trimmed by 6 bases and J by 8 bases, 14 bases remained unmatched. The CDR3 is made up of 15 amino acids. CDR3 in amino acids: CSVKGRTGMQEKLFF. CDR3 DNA sequence: TGCAGCGTGAAAGGGCGGACAGGGATGCAGGAAAAACTGTTTTTT.

The chain is built from TRBV3-1 and TRBJ1-2; D unclear. This CDR3 contains 14 residues. In germline, CDR1 is LGHDT, CDR2 YNNKEL (reference sequence). The V end lost 6 bases, the J end lost 7 bases, and 18 bases lay between the germline ends. CDR3 DNA: TGTGCCAGCAGTCCGATCAACCTTCGGCGTGGCTACACCTTC. Translation gives CASSPINLRRGYTF.

The chain is built from TRBV30 and TRBJ2-7, with 9 bases aligning to TRBD1. The V and J ends lost 1 base and 6 bases, in that order; junction bases with no gene match: 10. The CDR3 extends over 15 amino acids. Per the germline V gene, CDR1 is GTSNPN and CDR2 is SVGIG (reference sequence). Here the CDR3 reads CAWSGPGQGLSEQYF. The CDR3 DNA reads as TGTGCCTGGAGTGGGCCGGGACAGGGATTGTCCGAGCAGTACTTC.

The J gene is TRBJ1-1, the V gene TRBV29-1; weak D call: TRBD1 (5 bases). V dropped 8 bases and J dropped 1 base, with 17 bases sitting between them. The CDR3 sequence is 14 residues long. Germline CDR1 SQVTM, CDR2 ANQGSEA. CDR3 nucleotides: TGCAGCCTTGGGGCAGGGACTCCGAACACTGAAGCTTTCTTT. This gives the protein CSLGAGTPNTEAFF.

This rearrangement joins TRBV3-1 to TRBJ2-7; weak D call: TRBD1 (6 bases). Germline CDR1 is LGHDT and CDR2 is YNNKEL (reference sequence). The CDR3 runs to 12 residues. V dropped 1 base and J dropped 6 bases, with 7 bases sitting between them. The CDR3 region is CASSQVRGEQYF. For the CDR3, the DNA is TGTGCCAGCAGCCAAGTCAGGGGCGAGCAGTACTTC.

In this sample, this clonotype turned up once. This chain connects TRBV10-2 to TRBJ1-5; a possible D gene is TRBD1 (6 bases). The germline gives CDR1 WSHSY, CDR2 SAAADI. The CDR3 length is 13 residues. The ends were cut back, 2 bases at V and 5 bases at J, with 7 bases in the middle. The CDR3 protein is CASSEAGDQPQHF. The CDR3 DNA follows: TGCGCCAGCAGTGAGGCAGGGGATCAGCCCCAGCATTTT.

The V call is TRBV3-1, the J call TRBJ2-1; TRBD2 matches 8 bases. The V gene end was trimmed by 2 bases and the J gene end by 9 bases; junction bases not matched to a gene: 15. The CDR3 loop spans 17 amino acids. Germline-derived CDR1 and CDR2 are LGHDT and YNNKEL (reference sequence). The CDR3 is CASSQLAGPSTFGEQFF. DNA for the CDR3: TGTGCCAGCAGCCAACTAGCGGGCCCGTCGACATTCGGTGAGCAGTTCTTC.

J is TRBJ1-6 and V is TRBV7-2; no reliable D call. Per germline, CDR1 SGHTA and CDR2 FQGNSA. The V end was cut by 4 bases, the J end by 7 bases, with 17 bases between. This CDR3 contains 16 residues. The CDR3 here is CASSSKVLERNSPLHF. The DNA for the CDR3 is TGTGCCAGCAGCTCTAAAGTCCTAGAGCGGAATTCACCCCTCCACTTT.

V usage is TRBV30 and J usage is TRBJ2-1; the match to TRBD1 covers 7 bases. Germline V CDR1 and CDR2: GTSNPN, SVGIG (reference sequence). The V segment lost 2 bases and the J segment 9 bases; nucleotides outside the gene matches: 7. This CDR3 is built from 13 residues. As DNA, the CDR3 is TGTGCCTGGAGTTTGGCAGGGGGAGCTGAGCAGTTCTTC. Protein: CAWSLAGGAEQFF. The full variable domain, in which reference TRBV30 and TRBJ2-1 provide the parts outside the CDR3, is SQTIHQWPATLVQPVGSPLSLECTVEGTSNPNLYWYRQAAGRGLQLLFYSVGIGQISSEVPQNLSASRPQDRQFILSSKKLLLSDSGFYLCAWSLAGGAEQFFGPGTRLTVL.

The gene calls are TRBV28 and TRBJ1-1; D ambiguous. This CDR3 has 13 amino acids. Germline loops: CDR1 MDHEN, CDR2 SYDVKM. Trimming cost V 3 bases and J 1 base, with 6 bases left between them. The CDR3 DNA sequence: TGTGCCAGCAGTTTCGGCCAGAACACTGAAGCTTTCTTT. Translating it yields CASSFGQNTEAFF.

This chain links TRBV20-1 with TRBJ2-1; 8 bases are a match to TRBD1. From germline, CDR1 is DFQATT and CDR2 SNEGSKA (reference sequence). The CDR3 is 15 amino acids. J was trimmed by 8 bases and V by 6 bases; bases with no gene match: 15. CDR3 in amino acids: CSATSTGQGYDEQFF. Here the CDR3 DNA reads TGCAGTGCGACCAGTACCGGACAGGGTTACGATGAGCAGTTCTTC.

The chain recombines TRBV6-2 or TRBV6-3 with TRBJ2-7, with D tentatively TRBD2 (6 bases). Germline CDR1 is MNHEY and CDR2 is SVGEGT. V lost 5 bases, J lost 2 bases, and 13 bases lay in between. CDR3 length: 14 residues. The CDR3 is CASSRQGGPYEQYF. The CDR3 coding sequence is TGTGCCAGCAGTCGGCAGGGAGGCCCCTACGAGCAGTACTTC.

This chain uses TRBV14 with TRBJ1-6; D gene unclear. CDR3 length equals 12 residues. V was cut by 6 bases and J by 9 bases, with 9 bases left in between. CDR1 is SGHDN, CDR2 FVKESK, per germline. CDR3 loop: CASRGWGSPLHF. The CDR3 DNA sequence: TGTGCCAGCAGAGGGTGGGGTTCACCCCTCCACTTT.

The rearrangement joins TRBV25-1 to TRBJ2-7; 8 nucleotides agree with TRBD2. The CDR3 has 18 amino acids. The J segment lost 2 bases and the V segment lost 7 bases, leaving 19 bases of the junction unmatched. Germline V gives CDR1 MGHDK, CDR2 SYGVNS. CDR3 protein: CASKSVLAAPGVTYEQYV. The CDR3 DNA reads as TGTGCCAGCAAATCGGTACTAGCGGCTCCTGGAGTTACCTACGAGCAGTACGTC.

This chain joins TRBV9 and TRBJ2-1; tentative D call: TRBD1 (5 bases). The ends were cut back, 0 bases at V and 7 bases at J, with 11 bases in the middle. This CDR3 contains 14 residues. CDR1 SGDLS and CDR2 YYNGEE come from the germline V gene. The CDR3 bases are TGTGCCAGCAGCGTAGAGGGGATTAGGAATGAGCAGTTCTTC. Its translation is CASSVEGIRNEQFF.

The gene calls are TRBV11-2 and TRBJ1-4; 8 bases are shared with TRBD1. Germline V gene data show CDR1 as SGHAT and CDR2 as FQNNGV. J lost 0 bases, V lost 3 bases, and 9 bases had no gene match. CDR3 length: 18 residues. The CDR3 DNA reads as TGTGCCAGCAGCTTCAATCAGGGGGCTCCCGCAACTAATGAAAAACTGTTTTTT. Its protein product is CASSFNQGAPATNEKLFF.

V usage is TRBV12-3 or TRBV12-4 and J usage is TRBJ1-2, with D possibly TRBD1 on 5 matching bases. V lost 6 bases and J 5 bases, leaving 19 bases between the germline ends. The CDR3 totals 15 residues. The CDR3 DNA follows: TGTGCCAGCAGCCGACTCTCCGGGACTGCTTATGGCTACACCTTC. It yields the protein CASSRLSGTAYGYTF.

The rearrangement joins TRBV7-2 to TRBJ2-1; the match to TRBD2 covers 9 bases. Germline-derived CDR1 and CDR2 are SGHTA and FQGNSA. The CDR3 has 17 amino acids. The V gene end was trimmed by 4 bases and the J gene end by 3 bases; junction bases not matched to a gene: 10. The CDR3 bases are TGTGCCAGCAGCTCCCCCCCCTCGCGGGGGGGCTACAATGAGCAGTTCTTC. Translated: CASSSPPSRGGYNEQFF.

In this sample, this clonotype turned up once. The gene calls are TRBV12-5 and TRBJ1-2, with D perhaps matching TRBD1 (5 bases). CDR1 LGHNT and CDR2 FRNRAP come from the germline V gene. The CDR3 spans 14 residues. Deletions cut 1 base from V and 7 bases from J, with 13 bases between. The CDR3 nucleotides read TGTGCTAGTGGTTTGGCGGACATACGCGTTGGCTACACCTTC. It translates to CASGLADIRVGYTF.

The V gene is TRBV5-1, the J gene TRBJ2-3; no firm D call. Trimming stripped 5 bases from V and 1 base from J, with 11 bases between. Germline lookup yields CDR1 SGHRS and CDR2 YFSETQ. This CDR3 is built from 14 residues. CDR3 sequence: CASRDTRGTDTQYF. DNA of the CDR3: TGCGCCAGCAGAGACACAAGAGGCACAGATACGCAGTATTTT.

V usage is TRBV6-5 and J usage is TRBJ1-1; D is unresolved. The CDR3 loop spans 13 amino acids. V was shortened by 0 bases and J by 3 bases, with 5 bases between the two germline ends. Germline CDR1 MNHEY, CDR2 SVGAGI. CDR3 sequence reads: CASSYSPDTEAFF. The CDR3 nucleotides are TGTGCCAGCAGTTACTCCCCGGACACTGAAGCTTTCTTT.

The chain has TRBV6-5 and TRBJ2-1; TRBD2 agrees at 8 bases. Trimming cost V 6 bases and J 4 bases; bases outside gene matches: 5. Germline V gene lookup returns CDR1 MNHEY and CDR2 SVGAGI. This CDR3 region has 14 residues. The CDR3 nucleotides read TGTGCCAGCAGGCCGACGGGGGGGTACAATGAGCAGTTCTTC. Its protein is CASRPTGGYNEQFF.

J is TRBJ1-4 and V is TRBV12-3 or TRBV12-4; D may be TRBD1 (5 bases). There are 14 residues in the CDR3. The germline V and J ends were trimmed by 3 bases and 8 bases, with 13 bases remaining between them. CDR3 nucleotides: TGTGCCAGCAGTTTCCAGGGTGGTGAGGAAAAACTGTTTTTT. It encodes CASSFQGGEEKLFF.

This CDR3 is CASRDGLAGDTDTQYF. The CDR3, as DNA: TGTGCCAGCAGGGACGGACTAGCGGGGGACACAGATACGCAGTATTTT. J is TRBJ2-3 and V is TRBV7-6; 13 nucleotides align to TRBD2. CDR1 is SGHVS and CDR2 is FNYEAQ in the germline V gene. This CDR3 spans 16 amino acids. V shed 6 bases and J 2 bases; nucleotides not matched to a gene: 5. Full variable domain (remainder filled in from reference TRBV7-6 and TRBJ2-3): GAGVSQSPRYKVTKRGQDVALRCDPISGHVSLYWYRQALGQGPEFLTYFNYEAQQDKSGLPNDRFSAERPEGSISTLTIQRTEQRDSAMYRCASRDGLAGDTDTQYFGPGTRLTVL.

V and J are TRBV2 and TRBJ1-1, with D perhaps matching TRBD1 (6 bases). Germline assignment: CDR1 SNHLY and CDR2 FYNNEI. The CDR3 sequence is 11 residues long. Trimming removed 11 bases from V and 6 bases from J, with 13 bases in between. CDR3 coding DNA: TGTGCCGACAACAGGGAGGCTGAAGCTTTCTTT. Amino acid sequence: CADNREAEAFF.

In nucleotides, the CDR3 is TGTGCCACCAGTGATTCGGGGGGGGATACGCAGTATTTT. Its protein is CATSDSGGDTQYF. This chain links TRBV24-1 with TRBJ2-3; the match to TRBD2 covers 8 bases. Germline loops: CDR1 KGHDR, CDR2 SFDVKD. The ends lost 2 bases at V and 6 bases at J; junction bases unmatched: 0. This CDR3 has 13 amino acids.

This chain uses TRBV12-3 or TRBV12-4 with TRBJ2-1; D might be TRBD1 (6 bases). This CDR3 comprises 15 residues. V was clipped by 5 bases and J by 1 base, with 12 bases between them. This chain's CDR3 is CASSPWQGSYNEQFF. The CDR3 DNA follows: TGTGCCAGCAGTCCCTGGCAGGGGTCCTACAATGAGCAGTTCTTC.

There are a few counts of this clonotype. This chain connects TRBV18 to TRBJ2-5; 9 nucleotides align to TRBD1. The germline CDR1 and CDR2 sequences are KGHSH and LQKENI. Trimming removed 2 bases from V and 4 bases from J; junction bases left unmatched: 2. The CDR3 is 14 residues long. The CDR3 loop is CASSPGTGRETQYF. The CDR3 DNA reads as TGTGCCAGCTCACCAGGGACAGGGAGAGAGACCCAGTACTTC.

This chain links TRBV12-3 or TRBV12-4 with TRBJ1-5; D is unclear. Trimming left V 3 bases short and J 6 bases short, with 9 bases between. This CDR3 comprises 13 residues. The CDR3 loop is CASSFRMVQPQHF. The CDR3 DNA sequence: TGTGCCAGCAGTTTTCGAATGGTTCAGCCCCAGCATTTT.